This T cell receptor beta chain was recorded in a study of blood T cells in healthy people across ages. There are 15 residues in the CDR3. Germline loops: CDR1 MNHEY, CDR2 SMNVEV (reference sequence). V dropped 6 bases and J dropped 4 bases, with 17 bases sitting between them. Study observations and caveats: Significant beta diversity loss was already apparent by age roughly 44, declining roughly linearly. The unsorted PBMCs prevented any conclusive comparison of naive versus antigen-experienced cells. It was the long-lived donors that had more naive CD4+ cells and higher diversity than aged donors.

The use of a sample-barcoded 5' primer and a J-beta primer mix characterized a second PCR of roughly 6 to 12 cycles. The yield of each sample was at least 3 million CDR3-containing paired-end reads. Using its own MiXCR run on the 5' RACE reads, TCRdb lists one record per CDR3 protein. The repertoire consists of about 280,000 distinct CDR3 sequences, with around 29% occurring once and the leading ten covering over 25%. This clonotype has just a few counts. Its target is unknown. The chain employs TRBV27 and TRBJ2-3; D is possibly TRBD1 (6 bases). The receptor was isolated from a woman in her sixties or seventies in good health. The sequenced material came from blood. The CDR3 reads CASSLWGPRPDTQYF. The CDR3 nucleotides read TGTGCCAGCAGCCTTTGGGGGCCTCGCCCAGATACGCAGTATTTT.